This T cell receptor (beta chain) was sequenced for a study of technical replicates of blood from a few donors. Assay: immunoSEQ multiplex PCR; the TCRdb copy retains only in-frame clones and omits some. The sample consists of approximately 81,000 clones, 70% to 90% of them appearing once. Trimming cost V 0 bases and J 2 bases, with 9 bases left between them. The germline gives CDR1 SGHRS, CDR2 YFSETQ. The CDR3 spans 14 residues. The source of this sequence is a human donor in good health. Some clones in this sample may be carry-over from other donors' samples. The sample comprised PBMCs. This chain joins TRBV5-1 and TRBJ2-7; D perhaps matches TRBD2 (5 bases). CDR3 protein: CASSLDGLTYEQYF. Here the CDR3 DNA reads TGCGCCAGCAGCTTGGATGGACTTACCTACGAGCAGTACTTC. The full variable domain, rest sourced from reference TRBV5-1 and TRBJ2-7, is KAGVTQTPRYLIKTRGQQVTLSCSPISGHRSVSWYQQTPGQGLQFLFEYFSETQRNKGNFPGRFSGRQFSNSRSEMNVSTLELGDSALYLCASSLDGLTYEQYFGPGTRLTVT.